This entry is about one T cell receptor beta chain. With 1 base removed from V and 1 base from J, the gap between germline ends came to 26 bases. Germline-derived CDR1 and CDR2 are SGHRS and YFSETQ. The length of the CDR3 is 20 residues. This specimen belongs to a study of blood T cell repertoires in COVID-19. Assay used: immunoSEQ multiplex PCR; TCRdb lists only in-frame clones, some missing. The table lists approximately 70,000 clones, under 95% of them singletons. The clonotype originates from a woman aged 55 to 70 with active COVID-19. This chain links TRBV5-1 with TRBJ1-1; D possibly corresponds to TRBD1 (6 bases). Sequenced sample: peripheral blood. In nucleotides, the CDR3 is TGCGCCAGCAGCTTGTATATGGGGCAGGGGAACGACCCACGGAACACTGAAGCTTTCTTT. Its protein product is CASSLYMGQGNDPRNTEAFF.